This T cell receptor (beta chain) was sequenced during a study of control samples from healthy donors and cancer patients. Sequenced by immunoSEQ multiplex PCR; TCRdb stores in-frame clones only, minus some. The sample has roughly 100,000 clones, 92% seen once. The length of the CDR3 is 15 residues. The ends were cut back, 0 bases at V and 9 bases at J, with 15 bases in the middle. Germline V lookup: CDR1 MNHNS, CDR2 SASEGT. This TCR derives from a human donor in good health. The donor label of this sample is uncertain. The sample consisted of blood. V is TRBV6-1 and J is TRBJ1-5; the D is unclear. CDR3 sequence reads: CASSEAGPIRRPQHF. For the CDR3, the DNA is TGTGCCAGCAGTGAAGCTGGACCGATCAGAAGGCCCCAGCATTTT.